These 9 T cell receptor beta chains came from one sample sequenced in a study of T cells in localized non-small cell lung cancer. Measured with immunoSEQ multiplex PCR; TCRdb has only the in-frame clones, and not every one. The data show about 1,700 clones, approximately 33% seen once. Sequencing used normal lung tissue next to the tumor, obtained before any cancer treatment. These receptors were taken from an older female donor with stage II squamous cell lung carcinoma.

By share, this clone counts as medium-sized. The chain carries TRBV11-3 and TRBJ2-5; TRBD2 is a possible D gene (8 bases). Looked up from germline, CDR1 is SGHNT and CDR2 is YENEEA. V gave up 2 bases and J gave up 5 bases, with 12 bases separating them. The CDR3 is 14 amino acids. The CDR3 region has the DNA TGTGCCAGCAGCTTAACGGGAGGGGGCGAGACCCAGTACTTC. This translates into CASSLTGGGETQYF.

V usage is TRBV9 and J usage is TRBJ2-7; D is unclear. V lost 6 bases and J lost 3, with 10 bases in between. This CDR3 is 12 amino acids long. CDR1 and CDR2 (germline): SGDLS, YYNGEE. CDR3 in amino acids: CASNWDGYEQYF. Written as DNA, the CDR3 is TGTGCCAGCAATTGGGATGGCTACGAGCAGTACTTC.

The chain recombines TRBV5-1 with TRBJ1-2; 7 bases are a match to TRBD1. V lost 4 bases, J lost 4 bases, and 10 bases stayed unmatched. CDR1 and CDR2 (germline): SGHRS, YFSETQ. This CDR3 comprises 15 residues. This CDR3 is CASSPANRGGYGYTF. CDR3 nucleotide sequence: TGCGCCAGCAGCCCAGCCAACAGGGGAGGCTATGGCTACACCTTC. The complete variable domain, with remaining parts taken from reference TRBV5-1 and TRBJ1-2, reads KAGVTQTPRYLIKTRGQQVTLSCSPISGHRSVSWYQQTPGQGLQFLFEYFSETQRNKGNFPGRFSGRQFSNSRSEMNVSTLELGDSALYLCASSPANRGGYGYTFGSGTRLTVV.

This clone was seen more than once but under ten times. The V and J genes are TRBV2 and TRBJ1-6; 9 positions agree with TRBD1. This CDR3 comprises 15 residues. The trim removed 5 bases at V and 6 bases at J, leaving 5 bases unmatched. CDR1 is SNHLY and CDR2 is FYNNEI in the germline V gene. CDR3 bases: TGTGCCAGCAGTCCACTGGACAGGGGTAATTCACCCCTCCACTTT. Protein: CASSPLDRGNSPLHF. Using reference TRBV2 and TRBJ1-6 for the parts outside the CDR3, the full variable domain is EPEVTQTPSHQVTQMGQEVILRCVPISNHLYFYWYRQILGQKVEFLVSFYNNEISEKSEIFDDQFSVERPDGSNFTLKIRSTKLEDSAMYFCASSPLDRGNSPLHFGNGTRLTVT.

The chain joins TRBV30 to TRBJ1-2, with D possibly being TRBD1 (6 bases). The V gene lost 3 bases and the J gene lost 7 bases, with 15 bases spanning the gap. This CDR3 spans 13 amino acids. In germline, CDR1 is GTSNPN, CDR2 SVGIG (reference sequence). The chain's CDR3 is CAWSRGGSRGYTF. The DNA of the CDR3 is TGTGCCTGGAGCCGAGGGGGGTCGCGTGGCTACACCTTC. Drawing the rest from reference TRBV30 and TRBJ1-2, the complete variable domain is SQTIHQWPATLVQPVGSPLSLECTVEGTSNPNLYWYRQAAGRGLQLLFYSVGIGQISSEVPQNLSASRPQDRQFILSSKKLLLSDSGFYLCAWSRGGSRGYTFGSGTRLTVV.

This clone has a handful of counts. CDR3 in amino acids: CAWSATGVAGANVLTF. Here the CDR3 DNA reads TGTGCCTGGAGTGCAACAGGGGTGGCTGGGGCCAACGTCCTGACTTTC. This rearrangement joins TRBV30 to TRBJ2-6; 7 nucleotides align to TRBD1. J was trimmed by 2 bases and V by 1 base; bases with no gene match: 5. Germline assignment: CDR1 GTSNPN and CDR2 SVGIG (reference sequence). The CDR3 runs 16 residues.

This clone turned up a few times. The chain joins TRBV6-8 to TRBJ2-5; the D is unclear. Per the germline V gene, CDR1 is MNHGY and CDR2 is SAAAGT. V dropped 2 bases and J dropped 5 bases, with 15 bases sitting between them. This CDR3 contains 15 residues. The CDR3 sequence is CASSYDLWSGETQYF. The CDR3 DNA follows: TGTGCCAGCAGTTACGATTTGTGGTCCGGCGAGACCCAGTACTTC.

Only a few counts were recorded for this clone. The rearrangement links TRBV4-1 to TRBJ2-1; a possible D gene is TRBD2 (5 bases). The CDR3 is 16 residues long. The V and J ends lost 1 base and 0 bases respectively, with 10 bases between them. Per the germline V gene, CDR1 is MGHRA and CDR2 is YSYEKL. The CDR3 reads CASSQGTSSSYNEQFF. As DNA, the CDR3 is TGCGCCAGCAGCCAAGGGACTTCTAGCTCCTACAATGAGCAGTTCTTC.

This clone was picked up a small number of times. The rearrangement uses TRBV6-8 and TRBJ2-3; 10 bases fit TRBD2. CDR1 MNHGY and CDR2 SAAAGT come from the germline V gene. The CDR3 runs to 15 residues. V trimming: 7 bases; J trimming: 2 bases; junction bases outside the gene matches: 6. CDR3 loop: CASTRAGGDTDTQYF. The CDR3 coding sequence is TGTGCCAGCACACGAGCGGGGGGGGACACAGATACGCAGTATTTT.